Listed here are 19 T cell receptor beta chains from one sample, sequenced in a study of cytomegalovirus exposure and HLA in healthy donors. Vbeta (60) and Jbeta (13) primers were used in the PCR. The table came from immunoSEQ multiplex PCR; TCRdb's copy has only in-frame clones and leaves some out. The repertoire holds around 200,000 clones, 82% seen once, with over 0.5% in the top ten. Source material: PBMCs. All receptors come from a woman aged 40-49 years in good health and CMV-seronegative.

This chain joins TRBV5-1 and TRBJ1-5; tentatively, D is TRBD1 (5 bases). Germline V CDR1 and CDR2: SGHRS, YFSETQ. Trimming pared 1 base from V and 7 bases from J, leaving 15 bases between. CDR3 size: 15 residues. The CDR3 here is CASSLLGVTGQPQHF. The CDR3 DNA is TGCGCCAGCAGCTTGTTGGGCGTAACAGGACAGCCCCAGCATTTT.

The chain uses TRBV27 and TRBJ2-4, with D perhaps matching TRBD2 (6 bases). CDR3 length: 13 amino acids. Trimming took 2 bases from V and 6 from J, leaving 8 bases between them. Looked up from germline, CDR1 is MNHEY and CDR2 is SMNVEV (reference sequence). CDR3 DNA: TGTGCCAGCAGTTTAGGGGGGTTAAACATTCAGTACTTC. Translating gives CASSLGGLNIQYF.

The J gene is TRBJ1-2, the V gene TRBV5-5; 11 nucleotides match TRBD1. With V trimmed by 4 bases and J by 4 bases, 3 bases remained unmatched. Germline V gene data show CDR1 as SGHKS and CDR2 as YYEKEE (reference sequence). This CDR3 is 14 amino acids long. The CDR3 sequence: CASSGTGGIYGYTF. CDR3 coding DNA: TGTGCCAGCAGCGGGACAGGGGGTATCTATGGCTACACCTTC.

The chain links TRBV6-1 to TRBJ2-5, with D possibly being TRBD2 (5 bases). The CDR3 is 13 amino acids. Trimming stripped 5 bases from V and 4 bases from J, with 11 bases between. Germline CDR1 MNHNS, CDR2 SASEGT. The CDR3 nucleotides read TGTGCCAGCAGTAGTAGACGGGGAGAGACCCAGTACTTC. It specifies CASSSRRGETQYF.

This chain links TRBV7-2 with TRBJ2-1; perhaps TRBD2 as D (5 bases). This CDR3 is 13 amino acids long. The germline V and J ends were trimmed by 11 bases and 6 bases, with 17 bases remaining between them. The germline gives CDR1 SGHTA, CDR2 FQGNSA. The CDR3 bases are TGTGCCGTAGGGCAGCGGCGGGCCAATGAGCAGTTCTTC. This codes for CAVGQRRANEQFF.

CDR3 in amino acids: CAISEGQSADTIYF. CDR3 DNA sequence: TGTGCCATCAGTGAGGGACAGTCCGCTGACACCATATATTTT. The chain carries TRBV10-3 and TRBJ1-3; D might be TRBD1 (6 bases). V was clipped by 2 bases and J by 8 bases, with 13 bases between them. The CDR3 totals 14 residues. CDR1 is ENHRY and CDR2 is SYGVKD in the germline V gene.

J is TRBJ1-4 and V is TRBV7-9; 7 bases are shared with TRBD1. With V trimmed by 0 bases and J by 5 bases, 6 bases remained unmatched. CDR3 length equals 16 residues. Germline CDR1 SEHNR, CDR2 FQNEAQ (reference sequence). CDR3 region: CASSLAEGAQNEKLFF. The CDR3 DNA sequence: TGTGCCAGCAGCTTAGCCGAGGGGGCGCAGAATGAAAAACTGTTTTTT.

V is TRBV11-2 and J is TRBJ2-7, with 8 positions matching TRBD2. CDR3 length: 12 residues. Per the germline V gene, CDR1 is SGHAT and CDR2 is FQNNGV. V was pared by 1 base and J by 7 bases, with 0 bases of the junction left unmatched. This chain's CDR3 is CASSLAGGEQYF. The CDR3 region has the DNA TGTGCCAGCAGCTTAGCGGGGGGGGAGCAGTACTTC.

V and J are TRBV28 and TRBJ2-7; 8 bases are shared with TRBD1. Germline values: CDR1 MDHEN, CDR2 SYDVKM. The CDR3 sequence is 14 residues long. Trimming took 5 bases from V and 3 from J; bases not matched to a gene: 6. The chain's CDR3 is CASSDTGTGYEQYF. In DNA, the CDR3 is TGTGCCAGCAGTGACACCGGGACAGGCTACGAGCAGTACTTC.

This chain connects TRBV6-6 to TRBJ2-1; D is perhaps TRBD1 (6 bases). The CDR3 spans 13 residues. Germline loops: CDR1 MNHNY, CDR2 SVGAGI (reference sequence). V lost 2 bases and J lost 7, with 9 bases in between. DNA for the CDR3: TGTGCCAGCAGTTACCCAGGGGTGAATGAGCAGTTCTTC. Residues: CASSYPGVNEQFF.

CDR3 DNA sequence: TGTGCCAGCAGTTCCGAGGGGGCGTGGACTGAAGCTTTCTTT. Translated: CASSSEGAWTEAFF. The rearrangement joins TRBV6-1 to TRBJ1-1; 7 bases match TRBD1. Germline V lookup: CDR1 MNHNS, CDR2 SASEGT. This CDR3 is 14 amino acids long. The ends lost 5 bases at V and 5 bases at J; junction bases unmatched: 8.

The gene calls are TRBV28 and TRBJ2-5; a weak D match, TRBD1 (5 bases). This CDR3 has 14 residues. Germline assignment: CDR1 MDHEN and CDR2 SYDVKM. V dropped 2 bases and J dropped 2 bases, with 9 bases sitting between them. Written as DNA, the CDR3 is TGTGCCAGCAGTTTAGGACGGACACAAGAGACCCAGTACTTC. It codes for CASSLGRTQETQYF.

This rearrangement joins TRBV11-2 to TRBJ2-3; D remains unclear. Trimming removed 8 bases from V and 3 bases from J, with 6 bases in between. The CDR3 extends over 11 amino acids. Germline CDR1 reads SGHAT; CDR2 reads FQNNGV. This CDR3 reads CASGRTDTQYF. The DNA of the CDR3 is TGTGCCAGCGGCCGTACAGATACGCAGTATTTT.

The chain joins TRBV9 to TRBJ2-7; 8 bases match TRBD1. J lost 5 bases, V lost 3 bases, and 7 bases had no gene match. The CDR3 extends over 14 amino acids. Per germline, CDR1 SGDLS and CDR2 YYNGEE. The CDR3 loop is CASSERQGNDEQYF. The CDR3 DNA is TGTGCCAGCAGCGAGAGACAGGGGAACGACGAGCAGTACTTC.

The chain employs TRBV7-6 and TRBJ2-7, with 9 positions matching TRBD1. Germline V gene lookup returns CDR1 SGHVS and CDR2 FNYEAQ. The ends lost 4 bases at V and 4 bases at J; junction bases unmatched: 8. CDR3 length: 15 amino acids. The CDR3 protein is CASSSRRDRVYEQYF. As DNA, the CDR3 is TGTGCCAGCAGCTCGAGGCGGGACAGGGTATACGAGCAGTACTTC.

The chain recombines TRBV7-9 with TRBJ1-6; D perhaps matches TRBD1 (5 bases). The CDR3 is 14 amino acids. The germline V and J ends were trimmed by 3 bases and 7 bases, with 10 bases remaining between them. In germline, CDR1 is SEHNR, CDR2 FQNEAQ (reference sequence). The CDR3 nucleotides are TGTGCCAGCAGCTTCGCAGGGAGGAATTCACCCCTCCACTTT. This codes for CASSFAGRNSPLHF.

The rearrangement links TRBV10-3 to TRBJ2-3, with D maybe TRBD2 (6 bases). Germline CDR1 ENHRY, CDR2 SYGVKD. The ends were cut back, 8 bases at V and 0 bases at J, with 15 bases in the middle. This CDR3 has 15 residues. CDR3 amino acids: CAISDGGASTDTQYF. The CDR3 nucleotides read TGTGCCATCTCCGACGGGGGTGCTAGCACAGATACGCAGTATTTT.

This clone was picked up a small number of times. The chain has TRBV4-2 and TRBJ1-1; 8 bases align to TRBD1. The CDR3 covers 14 residues. The V and J ends lost 3 bases and 8 bases, in that order; junction bases with no gene match: 8. From germline, CDR1 is LGHNA and CDR2 YNFKEQ. The CDR3 coding sequence is TGTGCCAGCAGCCAGGAAACAGGGGGTAGGGAAGCTTTCTTT. Translated: CASSQETGGREAFF.

This sequence joins TRBV19 and TRBJ2-2; tentative D call: TRBD2 (5 bases). Trimming left V 1 base short and J 4 bases short, with 16 bases between. From germline, CDR1 is LNHDA and CDR2 SQIVND (reference sequence). This CDR3 comprises 17 residues. The CDR3 region is CASSIVGVLRITGELFF. CDR3 nucleotide sequence: TGTGCCAGTAGTATAGTCGGGGTCCTACGTATCACCGGGGAGCTGTTTTTT.